The source of this TCR beta chain is a study of identical twins. At least ten counts were recorded for this clonotype. Template switching introduced a universal primer site, and the cDNA bore unique molecular identifiers. TCRdb re-called the 5' RACE reads through MiXCR, storing one row per CDR3 protein. The sample includes 700,000 or so distinct CDR3 sequences, approximately 9% of them seen just once. The V end was cut by 4 bases, the J end by 2 bases, with 8 bases between. The CDR3 runs to 13 residues. From germline, CDR1 is MNHEY and CDR2 SVGAGI. A further study also used this sample, focusing on yellow fever vaccine responses in identical twins.

The chain combines TRBV6-5 with TRBJ1-1; no definite D call. The receptor comes from a woman younger than 30 in good health. The source material was PBMCs. The CDR3 is CASSLRDNTEAFF. DNA of the CDR3: TGTGCCAGCAGTTTACGCGATAACACTGAAGCTTTCTTT.